The T cell receptor beta chain under discussion was sequenced for a study of cytomegalovirus exposure and HLA in healthy donors. Study-level findings and limits: A later analysis linked a missense variant in DCLRE1C to the trimming of TCR beta V and J genes. Most sequenced TCRs were rare (though some public TCRs occurred in many donors).

Despite likely unrecorded immune exposures, the donors were nominally healthy at the time of sampling. Comments on this clone: Its antigen is not known.

The PCR used 60 Vbeta and 13 Jbeta primers. The table came from immunoSEQ multiplex PCR; TCRdb's copy has only in-frame clones and leaves some out. The sample consists of about 260,000 clones, almost 85% of them appearing once. Germline V gene sequence: CDR1 SGHRS, CDR2 YFSETQ. This CDR3 spans 15 amino acids. With V trimmed by 0 bases and J by 5 bases, 7 bases remained unmatched. The material sequenced was PBMCs. The chain has TRBV5-1 and TRBJ2-7, with 8 bases that match TRBD2. The source is a woman between 40 and 50 years old in good health and CMV-seropositive. CDR3 region: CASSLAGGPINEQYF. The CDR3 DNA follows: TGCGCCAGCAGCTTGGCGGGAGGGCCGATCAACGAGCAGTACTTC.